These T cell receptor beta chains were read from a single sample in a study of cytomegalovirus exposure and HLA in healthy donors. The assay was immunoSEQ multiplex PCR, and TCRdb's table has in-frame clones only and misses some. This table has 90,000 to 140,000 clones, roughly 80% appearing once. Source material: PBMCs. The receptors originated from a man younger than 40 in good health and CMV-seropositive. Both conserved end residues are part of each CDR3. A D gene is named only where the DNA matches it firmly. Size is stated for part of the rows, as once, few or many counts, or as a class when the clone is expanded.

v_gene	abundance	j_gene	d_gene	CDR3nt	CDR3aa
TRBV10-2	-	TRBJ2-2	TRBD2	TGCGCCAGCAGCGGACTAGCGGGGGGGTCCGGGGAGCTGTTTTTT	CASSGLAGGSGELFF
TRBV29-1	-	TRBJ2-1	-	TGCAGCGTTGTCGGCGGGGCAGACTCCTACAATGAGCAGTTCTTC	CSVVGGADSYNEQFF
TRBV7-2	-	TRBJ1-4	TRBD1	TGTGCCAGCAGCGCGGACAGGGGCGGGAATGAAAAACTGTTTTTT	CASSADRGGNEKLFF
TRBV30	-	TRBJ1-2	TRBD1	TGTGCCTGGACCAGACAGGGGGCATATGGCTACACCTTC	CAWTRQGAYGYTF
TRBV15	-	TRBJ2-2	-	TGTGCCACCAGCAGAGATCTCCGGCAGGGTAGACCCTTTAACACCGGGGAGCTGTTTTTT	CATSRDLRQGRPFNTGELFF
TRBV2	-	TRBJ2-1	TRBD1	TGTGCCAGCAGTCAGGACAGGGGCTCCTACAATGAGCAGTTCTTC	CASSQDRGSYNEQFF
TRBV7-9	-	TRBJ1-4	-	TGTGCCAGCAGCAAGACAGCAACTAATGAAAAACTGTTTTTT	CASSKTATNEKLFF
TRBV5-4	-	TRBJ2-1	TRBD1	TGTGCCAGCAGCTCGCAGAGGGGGCAGGACAATGAGCAGTTCTTC	CASSSQRGQDNEQFF
TRBV7-3	-	TRBJ1-6	-	TGTGCCAGCAGCCTCGAGACAGGAGCACCCCTCCACTTT	CASSLETGAPLHF
TRBV6-5	-	TRBJ2-3	-	TGTGCCAGCACCCGAGGAGATACGCAGTATTTT	CASTRGDTQYF
TRBV5-1	-	TRBJ2-7	TRBD1	TGCGCCACCCGGGGACAGGGCGCCACCTACGAGCAGTACTTC	CATRGQGATYEQYF
TRBV12-2	-	TRBJ2-7	-	TGTGCAAGTCGTCCGCTAGCGGGGGGAAACTACGAGCAGTACTTC	CASRPLAGGNYEQYF
TRBV5-1	-	TRBJ2-7	TRBD2	TGCGCCAGCAGCTTGTCCACTAGCGGGACCTCCTACGAGCAGTACTTC	CASSLSTSGTSYEQYF
TRBV28	-	TRBJ1-4	TRBD1	TGTGCCAGCAGTCACCGGGACAGGGGAACTAATGAAAAACTGTTTTTT	CASSHRDRGTNEKLFF
TRBV27	-	TRBJ1-1	-	TGTGCCAGCAGTACAGGGTACACTGAAGCTTTCTTT	CASSTGYTEAFF
TRBV29-1	-	TRBJ1-4	TRBD1	TGCAGCGTTGAAGCAGGGGGAGAAAAACTGTTTTTT	CSVEAGGEKLFF
TRBV10-3	-	TRBJ1-1	-	TGTGCCATCAGTGACGGAGGGTTCTCTGAAGCTTTCTTT	CAISDGGFSEAFF
TRBV6-4	-	TRBJ1-1	TRBD1	TGTGCCAGCAGCGCGGGACAGGGTAACACTGAAGCTTTCTTT	CASSAGQGNTEAFF
TRBV4-1	-	TRBJ2-3	-	TGCGCCAGCAGCCAAAATTGGCTAGACACAGATACGCAGTATTTT	CASSQNWLDTDTQYF
TRBV4-3	once	TRBJ2-5	-	TGCGCCAGCAGCCAATCAACCCCCGGGCCGGGGAGATGGGAGACCCAGTACTTC	CASSQSTPGPGRWETQYF
TRBV6-6	-	TRBJ1-2	TRBD1	TGTGCCAGCAGCATACAGGGGGGTCTGGGCTACACCTTC	CASSIQGGLGYTF
TRBV2	-	TRBJ1-1	TRBD1	TGTGCCAGTTCCAACAGGGGAGGAACTGAAGCTTTCTTT	CASSNRGGTEAFF
TRBV5-1	-	TRBJ1-1	TRBD1	TGCGCCAGCAGTGGCGGACAGGGCCATGAAGCTTTCTTT	CASSGGQGHEAFF
TRBV15	-	TRBJ2-5	-	TGTGCCACCAGCAGAGATGGGGGGACGGAGACCCAGTACTTC	CATSRDGGTETQYF
TRBV5-1	-	TRBJ2-7	TRBD2	TGCGCCAGCAGCTTGGCGGCTAGCGGGACCTCCGAGCAGTACTTC	CASSLAASGTSEQYF
TRBV2	few	TRBJ1-4	-	TGTGCCAGCGGGGGGGGTCGGGCGCGGGATGAAAAACTGTTTTTT	CASGGGRARDEKLFF
TRBV5-1	-	TRBJ1-2	TRBD1	TGCGCCAGCAGCCGCATTGGAGAGGGACAGGGGGCGCTTGGCTACACCTTC	CASSRIGEGQGALGYTF
TRBV6-5	-	TRBJ2-7	TRBD2	TGTGCCAGCAGCACGCGGACTAGCGGATCCTACGAGCAGTACTTC	CASSTRTSGSYEQYF
TRBV2	-	TRBJ1-5	-	TGTGCCAGCAGAGGACTTCCAAGTAATCAGCCCCAGCATTTT	CASRGLPSNQPQHF
TRBV30	-	TRBJ2-5	-	TGTGCCTGGGGACAGAGAGGACTAGAGACCCAGTACTTC	CAWGQRGLETQYF
TRBV4-2	-	TRBJ2-1	TRBD1	TGTGCCAGCAGCCTCCCAGGGACAGGGGGAGGTGAGCAGTTCTTC	CASSLPGTGGGEQFF
TRBV4-3	-	TRBJ1-5	TRBD1	TGCGCCAGCAGCCCCGGACAGGGTAAAAGGCAGCCCCAGCATTTT	CASSPGQGKRQPQHF
TRBV19	once	TRBJ1-1	-	TGTGCCAGTAGTATAGACAGGAACACTGAAGCTTTCTTT	CASSIDRNTEAFF
TRBV25-1	once	TRBJ1-2	TRBD1	TGTGCCAGCAGTCCCGGGGACACAGGGGCCTATGGCTACACCTTC	CASSPGDTGAYGYTF
TRBV2	once	TRBJ1-3	TRBD1	TGTGCCAGCAGGGACAGGGTACTTGGAAACACCATATATTTT	CASRDRVLGNTIYF
TRBV10-1	-	TRBJ1-1	-	TGCGCCAGCACCAAAAGGGGGGGTCGGGGCACTGAAGCTTTCTTT	CASTKRGGRGTEAFF
TRBV5-1	-	TRBJ2-5	-	TGCGCCAGCAGCAACGCCCCGCTAAATACAGGGGAGACCCAGTACTTC	CASSNAPLNTGETQYF
TRBV5-5	-	TRBJ2-5	TRBD2	TGTGCCAGCAGCTTGGGCAGCGGGGGAGAGACCCAGTACTTC	CASSLGSGGETQYF
TRBV2	-	TRBJ2-7	TRBD2	TGTGCCAGCAGTGAATCGGGGGGGCGGTACGAGCAGTACTTC	CASSESGGRYEQYF
TRBV2	-	TRBJ2-2	-	TGTGCCAGCACCCCCCAGGGAACCGGGGAGCTGTTTTTT	CASTPQGTGELFF